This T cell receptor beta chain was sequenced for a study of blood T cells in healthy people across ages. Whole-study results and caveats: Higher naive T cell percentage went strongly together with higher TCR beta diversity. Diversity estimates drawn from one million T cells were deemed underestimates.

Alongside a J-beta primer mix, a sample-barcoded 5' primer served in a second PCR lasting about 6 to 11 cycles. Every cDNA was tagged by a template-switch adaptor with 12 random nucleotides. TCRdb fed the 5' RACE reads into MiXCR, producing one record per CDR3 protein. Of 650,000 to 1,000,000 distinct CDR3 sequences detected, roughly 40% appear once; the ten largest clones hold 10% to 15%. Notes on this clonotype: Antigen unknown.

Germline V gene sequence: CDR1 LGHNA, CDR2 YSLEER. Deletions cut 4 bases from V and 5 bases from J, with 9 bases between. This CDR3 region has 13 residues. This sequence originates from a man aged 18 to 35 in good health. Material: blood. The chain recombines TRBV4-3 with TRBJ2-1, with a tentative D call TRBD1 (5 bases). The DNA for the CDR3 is TGCGCCAGCAGCCGGATAGGGGACAATGAGCAGTTCTTC. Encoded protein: CASSRIGDNEQFF.